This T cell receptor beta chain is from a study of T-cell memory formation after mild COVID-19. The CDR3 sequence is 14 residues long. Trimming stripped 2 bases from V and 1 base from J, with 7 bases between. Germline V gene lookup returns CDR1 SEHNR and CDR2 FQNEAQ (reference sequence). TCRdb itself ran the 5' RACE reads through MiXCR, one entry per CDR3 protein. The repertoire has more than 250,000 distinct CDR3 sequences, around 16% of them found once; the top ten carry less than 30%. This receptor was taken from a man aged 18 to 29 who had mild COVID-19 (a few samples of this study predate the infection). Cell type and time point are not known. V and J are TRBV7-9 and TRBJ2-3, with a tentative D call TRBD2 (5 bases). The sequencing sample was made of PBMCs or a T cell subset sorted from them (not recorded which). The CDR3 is CASSLRRRTDTQYF. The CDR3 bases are TGTGCCAGCAGCTTAAGGAGGCGCACAGATACGCAGTATTTT.